This TCR beta chain was obtained from a study of early T cells in non-severe SARS-CoV-2 infection. Overall study results and limits: The VDJdb matching leaned toward anti-spike CD8 responses and overlooked private and CD4 specificities.

Regarding this clonotype: The antigen is not known.

Attachment of unique molecular identifiers to individual cDNA molecules was performed. TCRdb independently ran MiXCR on the 5' RACE reads; one entry per CDR3 protein. The table records approximately 56,000 distinct CDR3 sequences, about 15% of them present only once. Trimming removed 7 bases at V and 1 base at J, with 21 bases between. This CDR3 contains 16 residues. In germline, CDR1 is SGHTS, CDR2 YDEGEE. The rearrangement links TRBV5-8 to TRBJ2-7; D possibly corresponds to TRBD2 (5 bases). This receptor was identified in an adult who was a healthcare worker with PCR-confirmed SARS-CoV-2 infection or an uninfected control (not recorded which). Sequenced here: whole blood, sampled at baseline. The CDR3 loop reads CASVGGFWTPSYEQYF. In nucleotides, the CDR3 is TGTGCCAGCGTCGGAGGTTTCTGGACCCCATCCTACGAGCAGTACTTC.